This T cell receptor beta chain comes out of a study of OX40 agonist ivuxolimab in advanced cancers. About the study as a whole: Ivuxolimab, which targeted the costimulatory receptor OX40 (CD134), was an agonistic, fully human IgG2 monoclonal antibody. Intravenous ivuxolimab was administered to patients every 2 weeks at six dose levels: 0.01, 0.1, 0.3, 1.5, 3 and 10 mg/kg. Of the approximately 53 patients in dose escalation, some 20 had hepatocellular carcinoma, about 15 had melanoma, 9 had renal cell carcinoma and 9 had head and neck cancer. In the dose-escalation cohort, 70% to 85% of patients were male, and the mean age was roughly 56 years with a range of roughly 20 to 79. Patients were allowed to have had prior anti-PD-1, anti-PD-L1 or anti-CTLA-4 therapy, and around 40% of the dose-escalation patients had previously received checkpoint inhibitors. Three dose-escalation patients achieved partial responses, one with hepatocellular carcinoma and two with cutaneous melanoma. Peripheral TCRbeta sequencing was intended to test whether TCR sequence diversity was altered and clonal T-cell expansion was caused by ivuxolimab. The paper describes the monotherapy dose-escalation part (N of about 47 patients) of the phase I trial of ivuxolimab. The paper as a whole reports these results and caveats: In the 0.1-3.0 mg/kg groups, partial responders had among the lowest normalized peripheral clonal expansion, particularly in CD8+ T cells. Low levels of normalized T-cell clonal expansion were also seen in some patients who did not respond. At doses of 0.1 to 3.0 mg/kg, clonal expansion of both CD4+ and CD8+ blood T cells was observed from baseline to week 6. After ivuxolimab, more expanded clones were found on average in CD8+ T cells than in CD4+ T cells. The antigen specificity of the clonally expanded peripheral T cells was not determined.

On this clone: Its binding antigen is unknown. No much larger clone is present one base from it, and per-base qualities are unavailable.

The trial excluded patients who had a history of autoimmune disease or who were on systemic immunosuppression. Peripheral blood for TCR sequencing was drawn from every dose cohort at baseline, at cycle 4 day 1 and at cycle 7 day 1. The samples were drawn from a first-in-human, open-label, multicenter phase I dose-escalation trial of ivuxolimab. Adults with locally advanced or metastatic melanoma, renal cell carcinoma, hepatocellular carcinoma or head and neck squamous cell carcinoma were enrolled in the trial. Before TCR sequencing, CD4+ T cells and CD8+ T cells were sorted from peripheral blood as separate populations. Between the V and J ends, shortened by 4 bases and 5 bases respectively, the junction contains 8 bases. CDR1 is given as LNHDA and CDR2 as SQIVND, both from the germline V gene (reference sequence). Including the terminal cysteine and phenylalanine, the CDR3 comprises 13 residues. This entry keeps only the CDR3 DNA: 39 bases, framed from base 1.

To sequence the TCRbeta CDR3 region, genomic DNA was isolated from the sorted cells. The immunoSEQ Assay was used for sequencing of TCRbeta CDR3 regions. Held by TCRdb, this immuneACCESS table contains in-frame sequences only and omits some clones. Under half of the omission traces to an unresolved V gene where checked; the cause of the rest is unknown. The sample table holds 84,000 or so clones, of which 84% were seen once. Together, the top ten hold 2.5% to 3% of the sample. The sequenced sample was CD4+ or CD8+ T cells sorted from blood, obtained in a trial of the OX40 agonist ivuxolimab. The origin of this receptor is an adult with an advanced solid tumor such as melanoma, head and neck, liver or kidney cancer. The chain is made from TRBV19 and TRBJ2-2; possibly the D gene is TRBD1, per 5 matching bases. CDR3 reads: CASSRQGTGELFF. In nucleotide form, the sequence is TGTGCCAGTAGTAGGCAGGGTACCGGGGAGCTGTTTTTT.